This TCR beta chain was recovered during a study of blood T cell repertoires in COVID-19. Study at large: Researchers got acute and convalescent COVID-19 samples from the United States, Italy and Spain. From T cells, B-cell-depleted T cells, or PBMCs came the material, which was cDNA or gDNA.

The CDR3 is 16 residues long. J lost 4 bases, V lost 1 base, and 9 bases had no gene match. In germline, CDR1 is SGHTA, CDR2 FQGNSA. In the study's own analysis: Reference gene primers were amplified, and this amplification served to estimate nucleated cell counts. Using immunoSEQ multiplex PCR, the repertoire was profiled, and TCRdb retains in-frame clones only, with some absent. The V and J calls and clone size are taken from that table; D and trimming were inferred from the DNA. In the table there are 68,000 or so clones, approximately 79% of which are singletons. This chain connects TRBV7-2 to TRBJ2-7; 8 positions agree with TRBD2. This clonotype originated in a woman aged 45 to 65 with acute or convalescent COVID-19. Material for sequencing was peripheral blood. The CDR3 loop reads CASSLEIGGAHYEQYF. In nucleotides, the CDR3 is TGTGCCAGCAGCTTAGAAATCGGGGGGGCTCATTACGAGCAGTACTTC.